A few counts support the clone carrying this T cell receptor (beta chain). A J-beta primer mix and a sample-barcoded 5' primer were used in a second PCR of about 7 to 11 cycles. Each CDR3 protein gets one entry after TCRdb re-called the 5' RACE reads with MiXCR. The sample has 750,000 to 950,000 distinct CDR3 sequences; under 30% are singletons. The entry originates in a study of blood T cells in healthy people across ages. Per individual sample, total RNA of at least 6 micrograms was extracted. This CDR3 has 16 amino acids. Germline V gene sequence: CDR1 LGHDT, CDR2 YNNKEL (reference sequence). These same data were also listed under a study on T cells of mothers and their children. That study adds: The sample comes from roughly 9 healthy Caucasian donors: mothers and children. Once extracted, all RNA went into cDNA synthesis at 1.5 ug per 15 ul.

This clonotype originated in a boy between 10 and 17 years old in good health. The chain employs TRBV3-1 and TRBJ2-5, with a tentative D call TRBD2 (6 bases). The J call is in doubt because the DNA end fits TRBJ2-7 better. The material sequenced was blood. CDR3 bases: TGTGCCAGCAGCCAAGATCTGCGGGATAGGCTCTACGAGCAGTACTTC. This sequence encodes CASSQDLRDRLYEQYF.